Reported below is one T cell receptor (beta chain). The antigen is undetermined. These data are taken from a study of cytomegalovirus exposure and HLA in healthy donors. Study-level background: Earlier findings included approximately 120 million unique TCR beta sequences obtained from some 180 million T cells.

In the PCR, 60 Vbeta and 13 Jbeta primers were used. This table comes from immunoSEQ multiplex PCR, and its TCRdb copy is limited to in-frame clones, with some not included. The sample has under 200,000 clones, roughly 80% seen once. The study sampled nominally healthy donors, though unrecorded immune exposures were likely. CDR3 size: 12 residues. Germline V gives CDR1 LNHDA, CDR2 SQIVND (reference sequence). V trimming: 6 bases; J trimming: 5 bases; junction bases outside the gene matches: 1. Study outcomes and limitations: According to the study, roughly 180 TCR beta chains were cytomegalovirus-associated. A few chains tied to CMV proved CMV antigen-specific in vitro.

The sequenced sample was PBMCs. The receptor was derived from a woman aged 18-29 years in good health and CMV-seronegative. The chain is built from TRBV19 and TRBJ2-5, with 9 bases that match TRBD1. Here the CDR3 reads CASRDRGETQYF. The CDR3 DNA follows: TGTGCCAGTAGGGACAGGGGTGAGACCCAGTACTTC.